The clone carrying this TCR beta chain was seen a handful of times. The data were obtained in a study of human T cells and chemical hapten exposure. Individual cDNA molecules received unique molecular identifiers in the library. TCRdb used MiXCR to reprocess the RACE reads, holding one entry per CDR3 protein. This sample has approximately 79,000 distinct CDR3 sequences, with 8.5% found just once. Time point meaning: pre-sensitization, week 0. Treatment noted: therapeutic diphenylcyclopropenone sensitization with weekly scalp DPC. Germline V gene data show CDR1 as MNHEY and CDR2 as SVGEGT. J lost 5 bases, V lost 6 bases, and 6 bases had no gene match. The CDR3 runs to 13 residues.

The sequencing here drew on whole blood, taken in connection with sensitization to the hapten diphenylcyclopropenone (DPC). This receptor was obtained from a man in his forties with alopecia areata. Some clones in this sample may be carry-over from other donors' samples. This chain connects TRBV6-2 or TRBV6-3 to TRBJ2-5, with 7 bases matching TRBD1. CDR3 sequence: CASRTTGVETQYF. The CDR3 DNA reads TGTGCCAGCAGAACCACAGGGGTGGAGACCCAGTACTTC.